Reported below is one TCR beta chain. What it binds is not known. Most PBMC samples had around 0.5 ug input DNA in six replicates. TCRdb's copy holds only in-frame clones and misses some; the assay was immunoSEQ multiplex PCR. The repertoire holds around 60,000 clones, with roughly three quarters as singletons. PBMCs were not maintained or expanded in culture before analysis. CDR1 MRHNA and CDR2 SNTAGT come from the germline V gene. The CDR3 is made up of 11 amino acids. Trimming took 6 bases from V and 7 from J, leaving 7 bases between them. This entry comes from a study of neoadjuvant anti-PD-1 for oral cavity cancer. Study information: Patients without progression got a fourth dose around day 43. The study's findings and limits: TCR analyses covered only a few patients per response group.

The clonotype originates from a person between 35 and 79 years old with oral cavity squamous cell carcinoma. The chain joins TRBV6-4 to TRBJ2-1; no definite D call. The sample here was PBMCs, taken before nivolumab (anti-PD-1) treatment. CDR3 nucleotide sequence: TGTGCCAGCAGCGTCGCTAATGAGCAGTTCTTC. Translating gives CASSVANEQFF.